The clone carrying this TCR beta chain showed up just once. The CDR3 is made up of 15 amino acids. Repertoires were generated with immunoSEQ multiplex PCR, while TCRdb's copy carries only in-frame clones and drops some. The sample carries 65,000 to 95,000 clones, 75% to 95% recorded once. This sample was included in a study of technical replicates of blood from several donors. Material for sequencing was T cells isolated from PBMCs. The chain is built from TRBV21-1 and TRBJ2-5; TRBD2 is the table's D call and was not checked against the DNA. TRBV21-1 is recorded as a pseudogene. This receptor was identified in a human donor in good health. In DNA form, the CDR3 reads TGTGCCAGAATAGGGGGGGGGTTGAACCAAGAGACCCAGTACTTC. Translating gives CARIGGGLNQETQYF.